This T cell receptor beta chain is drawn from a study of immune evolution from preneoplasia to lung adenocarcinoma. This table comes from immunoSEQ multiplex PCR, and its TCRdb copy is limited to in-frame clones, with some not included. The sample shows around 4,000 clones, approximately 80% of them seen only once. Study findings and constraints: Top clone share appeared to fall from AAH through AIS, MIA, adenocarcinoma. Later-stage lesions appeared to have more T cells, more diversity, less clonality.

Histologic diagnosis was independently verified by two lung pathologists. Concerning this clone itself: Antigen unknown.

Input material: FFPE adjacent normal lung tissue. This TCR came from an older donor with lung adenocarcinoma.

CDR3 nucleotides: TGTGCCAGCAGTGAACTGACACCCATTCGCTACACTAGCACAGATACGCAGTATTTT. It is translated as CASSELTPIRYTSTDTQYF. The chain is built from TRBV2 and TRBJ2-3; D unresolved. The germline CDR1 and CDR2 sequences are SNHLY and FYNNEI. The V and J ends lost 2 bases and 0 bases respectively, with 21 bases between them. The CDR3 totals 19 residues. Drawing the rest from reference TRBV2 and TRBJ2-3, the complete variable domain is EPEVTQTPSHQVTQMGQEVILRCVPISNHLYFYWYRQILGQKVEFLVSFYNNEISEKSEIFDDQFSVERPDGSNFTLKIRSTKLEDSAMYFCASSELTPIRYTSTDTQYFGPGTRLTVL.